The rows below give T cell receptor beta chains drawn from one sample of a study of vaccination and CD4 T cells after COVID-19. These receptors lack a known antigen. TCRdb processed the PCR reads anew with MiXCR; each CDR3 protein has one entry. The sample has over 4,500 distinct CDR3 sequences, approximately 48% seen once. Material: CD4+ T cells from blood, cultured in vitro. The source is a human donor who had recovered from COVID-19. CDR3s include the opening cysteine and the closing phenylalanine or tryptophan. The D gene is left open where the match is weak. The size field is filled for only some rows; it gives once, few, many or a size class.

V,size,J,D,CDR3,DNA
TRBV19,NA,TRBJ1-1,NA,CASTSLVEAFF,TGTGCCAGTACTAGCTTGGTTGAAGCTTTCTTT
TRBV7-9,NA,TRBJ1-1,TRBD1,CASSSRTGRETEAFF,TGTGCCAGCAGTTCCCGGACAGGGCGAGAAACTGAAGCTTTCTTT
TRBV20-1,NA,TRBJ1-6,NA,CSARVLAGNANSPLHF,TGCAGTGCTAGAGTTTTGGCAGGGAATGCGAATTCACCCCTCCACTTT
TRBV6-1,few,TRBJ1-5,NA,CASRSEGQPQHF,TGTGCCAGCAGGTCAGAGGGGCAGCCCCAGCATTTT
TRBV6-1,NA,TRBJ2-7,NA,CASRGGSYEQYF,TGTGCCAGCAGGGGTGGCTCCTACGAGCAGTACTTC
TRBV6-5,medium-sized,TRBJ2-2,TRBD1,CASSYSRQGVGSNTGELFF,TGTGCCAGCAGTTACTCTCGACAGGGGGTAGGCTCGAACACCGGGGAGCTGTTTTTT
TRBV7-2,NA,TRBJ2-3,TRBD2,CASSLEIAGRTDTQYF,TGTGCCAGCAGCTTAGAAATAGCGGGAAGAACAGATACGCAGTATTTT
TRBV4-1,few,TRBJ2-5,TRBD2,CASSPILRERGTQYF,TGCGCCAGCAGCCCCATCCTAAGGGAGCGGGGGACCCAGTACTTC
TRBV5-1,once,TRBJ1-2,NA,CASSVSQVDGYTF,TGCGCCAGCAGCGTTAGTCAGGTGGATGGCTACACCTTC
TRBV6-5,NA,TRBJ2-5,TRBD1,CASSFHPGQGQFGTQYF,TGTGCCAGCAGTTTCCACCCAGGACAGGGGCAATTTGGGACCCAGTACTTC
TRBV25-1,NA,TRBJ1-2,TRBD1,CASSVGGGQSYGYTF,TGTGCCAGCAGTGTCGGAGGGGGACAGAGCTATGGCTACACCTTC
TRBV29-1,NA,TRBJ1-1,NA,CSASRGNTEAFF,TGCAGCGCTTCCCGGGGAAACACTGAAGCTTTCTTT
TRBV7-8,NA,TRBJ2-4,NA,CASSKQVPLAKNIQYF,TGTGCCAGCAGCAAACAGGTCCCCCTAGCCAAAAACATTCAGTACTTC
TRBV27,few,TRBJ1-5,NA,CASSAGPNQPQHF,TGTGCCAGCAGCGCAGGGCCGAATCAGCCCCAGCATTTT
TRBV7-2,NA,TRBJ2-3,NA,CASSLSGGDTQYF,TGTGCCAGCAGCTTGTCCGGGGGAGATACGCAGTATTTT
TRBV7-6,NA,TRBJ2-2,NA,CASSSLALGELFF,TGTGCCAGCAGCTCTCTAGCGCTGGGGGAGCTGTTTTTT
TRBV5-4,NA,TRBJ2-5,NA,CASSLVVGNQETQYF,TGTGCCAGCAGCTTGGTCGTGGGGAACCAAGAGACCCAGTACTTC
TRBV6-1,few,TRBJ1-2,NA,CASPPPLFNYGYTF,TGTGCCAGTCCTCCCCCCCTATTTAACTATGGCTACACCTTC
TRBV28,NA,TRBJ2-3,NA,CASSGGSTDTQYF,TGTGCCAGCAGTGGCGGGAGCACAGATACGCAGTATTTT